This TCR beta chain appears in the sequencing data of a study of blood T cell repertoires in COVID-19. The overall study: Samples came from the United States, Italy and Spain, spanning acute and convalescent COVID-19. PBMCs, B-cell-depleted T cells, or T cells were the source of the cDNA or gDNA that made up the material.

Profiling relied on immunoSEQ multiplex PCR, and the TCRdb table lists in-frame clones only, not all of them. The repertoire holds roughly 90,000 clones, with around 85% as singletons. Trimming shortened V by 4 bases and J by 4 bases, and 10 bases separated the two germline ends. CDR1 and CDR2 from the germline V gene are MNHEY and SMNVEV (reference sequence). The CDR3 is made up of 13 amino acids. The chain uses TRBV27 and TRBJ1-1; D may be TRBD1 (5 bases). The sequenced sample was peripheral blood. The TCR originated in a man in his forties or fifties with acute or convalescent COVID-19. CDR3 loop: CASSSIRATEAFF. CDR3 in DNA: TGTGCCAGCAGTTCTATCAGGGCCACTGAAGCTTTCTTT.